This T cell receptor (beta chain) was found in a study of identical twins. Germline assignment: CDR1 MDHEN and CDR2 SYDVKM. V lost 5 bases and J 4 bases, leaving 7 bases between the germline ends. This CDR3 is 12 amino acids long. In its sample, this clonotype was seen many times. From the 5' RACE reads, TCRdb called clonotypes with MiXCR, one entry per CDR3 protein. The table records roughly 230,000 distinct CDR3 sequences, approximately 8.6% of them present only once. The sample was also reused in another study, on yellow fever vaccine responses in identical twins.

The sequenced sample consisted of CD8+ T cells sorted from blood. The rearrangement joins TRBV28 to TRBJ2-3; no firm D call. The clonotype comes from a woman between 18 and 29 years old in good health. The CDR3 nucleotides read TGTGCCAGCAGTCCTTTTGCAGATACGCAGTATTTT. Its translation is CASSPFADTQYF.